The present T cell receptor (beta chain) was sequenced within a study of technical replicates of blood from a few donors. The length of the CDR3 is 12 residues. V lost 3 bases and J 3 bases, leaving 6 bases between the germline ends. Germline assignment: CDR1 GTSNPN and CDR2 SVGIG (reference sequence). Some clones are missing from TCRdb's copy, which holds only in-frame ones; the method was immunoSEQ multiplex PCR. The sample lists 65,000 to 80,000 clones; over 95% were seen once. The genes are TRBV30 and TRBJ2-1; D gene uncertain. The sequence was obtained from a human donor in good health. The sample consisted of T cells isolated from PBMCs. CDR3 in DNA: TGTGCCTGGAGGTCAGGCTACAATGAGCAGTTCTTC. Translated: CAWRSGYNEQFF.